This T cell receptor beta chain was sequenced during a study of identifying expanded T cells in peripheral blood (dated by TCRdb to between 2019 and 2020). At the level of the whole study: Technical replicates were generated by sequencing separate aliquots of the same genomic DNA pool, and four replicates were compared pairwise. What the study reported, not specific to this receptor: Variance in clone template counts between approximately 2-week samples significantly increased with total template count across all healthy donors. The authors expected that over much longer intervals, such as months to years, biological variance in healthy repertoires might increase even further. The binomial model flagged 0.9 to 1.5 differentially abundant clones between technical replicates but about 16 over around 2 weeks and under 25 over around four weeks. Across all healthy-donor time intervals, the beta-binomial model significantly lowered both the number of clones called differentially abundant and the false-positive rate.

Details on this clone: It has no known antigen specificity. No much larger clone is present one base from it, and per-base qualities are unavailable.

During the collection period, no infections or other immune events were recorded for the healthy donors. Time-dependent variance in a beta-binomial model of T-cell clone differential abundance was calibrated using healthy-donor blood repertoires as a training cohort. There were some ten healthy donors in the training cohort, of whom 3 were female and 7 were male. Donor ages ranged from about 25 to 64 years, with an average of roughly 46 years. Obtained from a commercial supplier, whole blood was collected from each healthy donor at three time points set around two weeks apart. For immunosequencing, genomic DNA was extracted from unsorted whole blood. TCRbeta CDR3 regions were profiled by bias-controlled multiplex PCR amplification of genomic DNA with the immunoSEQ Assay. The authors' pipeline ran thus. To quantify the absolute abundance of each unique TCRbeta CDR3 region, the sequences were collapsed and filtered. Differential abundance was tested with two models: a binomial (Fisher-equivalent) model and a beta-binomial model that adds time-dependent variance fitted from healthy donors. Clones with fewer than 5 combined templates were excluded, and clones with Benjamini-Hochberg FDR below 0.01 were called differentially abundant. The form v = (b*log(k)+a)^2 was used to model beta-binomial variance as a function of total template count across the two samples. TCRdb holds this immuneACCESS table with in-frame rearrangements only. Some clones are missing; in checked studies, unresolved V genes explain under half, and the rest has no known cause. V and J calls and clone size are copied from that table; D and trimming were computed from the DNA. The sample table holds more than 85,000 clones, of which roughly 90% were seen once. Of the sample, more than 6.5% falls within the top ten clones.

The clonotype comes from a person between 18 and 75 years old in good health. The sequencing input was blood.

The CDR3 protein sequence reads: CASSRGTGNFEAFF. The nucleotide sequence is given as TGTGCCAGCAGCCGCGGGACAGGTAATTTCGAAGCTTTCTTT. The chain was built from TRBV7-8 and TRBJ1-1; the junction holds 8 bases that match TRBD1. The CDR3 measures 14 amino acids from cysteine to phenylalanine. The read is trimmed to its CDR3 DNA, 42 bases read in frame from base 1. CDR1 and CDR2, per the germline V gene, are SGHVS and FQNEAQ. The germline V and J ends show losses of 5 bases and 8 bases respectively, and no gene match explains 10 bases of the junction.